This TCR beta chain was sequenced for a study of blood T cell repertoires in COVID-19. Across the whole study: From the United States, Italy and Spain came samples of acute and convalescent COVID-19. T cells, B-cell-depleted T cells, or PBMCs supplied cDNA or gDNA.

As originally analysed: Counts of nucleated cells, estimated from reference gene primer amplification, were obtained. TCRdb keeps only in-frame clones here, not all; method: immunoSEQ multiplex PCR. That table supplies the V and J calls and clone size; D and trimming were determined from the DNA. The table shows more than 100,000 clones, with 81% occurring only once. Germline V gives CDR1 SQVTM, CDR2 ANQGSEA. CDR3 size: 11 residues. V was trimmed by 2 bases and J by 4 bases, leaving 5 bases between them. Input material: peripheral blood. The gene calls are TRBV29-1 and TRBJ1-2, with D unresolved. This clonotype originated in a woman in her sixties or seventies with active or convalescent COVID-19. The CDR3 loop is CSVETAYGYTF. The DNA for the CDR3 is TGCAGCGTTGAAACAGCCTATGGCTACACCTTC.